These T cell receptor beta chains were read from a single sample in a study of T cells after somatic rescue of genetic block. Here immunoSEQ multiplex PCR was the method, and the copy in TCRdb shows in-frame clones only, minus some. The sample has around 70,000 clones; approximately 90% are singletons. Sequencing was done on a sample of peripheral blood mononuclear cells (PBMCs). The receptors derive from a man in his forties. CDR3s include the opening cysteine and the closing phenylalanine or tryptophan. A D gene is named only where the DNA matches it firmly. Clone size is shown for a subset of rows, as once, few, many or a class of expanded clone.

d_call	clone_size	v_call	j_call	cdr3_length	cdr3_nt	cdr3_aa
NA	NA	TRBV6-5	TRBJ1-4	15	TGTGCCAGCAGTTACTCGAGAGGGACTAATGAAAAACTGTTTTTT	CASSYSRGTNEKLFF
NA	NA	TRBV6-5	TRBJ1-6	11	TGTGCCAGCGGGTTTGATTCACCCCTCCACTTT	CASGFDSPLHF
NA	once	TRBV19	TRBJ2-7	16	TGTGCCAGTAGTACCCGAAGAGGTGGGCTACTCGACGAGCAGTACTTC	CASSTRRGGLLDEQYF
TRBD2	NA	TRBV18	TRBJ2-7	15	TGTGCCAGCTCCCCTACTAGCGGGAGAAACTACGAGCAGTACTTC	CASSPTSGRNYEQYF
NA	NA	TRBV5-1	TRBJ2-2	15	TGCGCCAGCAGCCGGGACGGACTGAACACCGGGGAGCTGTTTTTT	CASSRDGLNTGELFF
TRBD1	NA	TRBV18	TRBJ2-1	14	TGTGCCAGCTCACCGCCTTTTACAGGGGGCGGGCAGTTCTTC	CASSPPFTGGGQFF
NA	NA	TRBV11-2	TRBJ2-6	18	TGTGCCAGCAGCTTCAGGGGAAGTGGGAATTCTGGGGCCAACGTCCTGACTTTC	CASSFRGSGNSGANVLTF
TRBD1	NA	TRBV5-1	TRBJ1-3	15	TGCGCCAGCAGCGAAGGGACAGGGGTCGAAAACACCATATATTTT	CASSEGTGVENTIYF
TRBD2	NA	TRBV5-5	TRBJ2-7	16	TGTGCCAGCAGCATGGGGCCAGCGGGGGGACCCTACGAGCAGTACTTC	CASSMGPAGGPYEQYF
NA	NA	TRBV9	TRBJ1-4	15	TGTGCCAGCAGCGTGGCGGGACTCCCAGATGAAAAACTGTTTTTT	CASSVAGLPDEKLFF
NA	NA	TRBV13	TRBJ2-1	15	TGTGCCAGCAGCTTAGGTACAGGGTATTCTTTGGGGCAGTTCTTC	CASSLGTGYSLGQFF
NA	NA	TRBV11-2	TRBJ1-3	15	TGTGCCAGCAGCTTAGACGGGACAACTGGAAACACCATATATTTT	CASSLDGTTGNTIYF
NA	NA	TRBV7-2	TRBJ2-3	13	TGTGCCAGCAGCTTTCTTCGCACAGATACGCAGTATTTT	CASSFLRTDTQYF
NA	NA	TRBV7-9	TRBJ2-3	11	TGTGCCAGCAGCTCGCTAGATACGCAGTATTTT	CASSSLDTQYF
TRBD2	once	TRBV28	TRBJ2-2	15	TGTGCCAGCAGCCTGTTCCTAGCGGGTACCGGGGAGCTGTTTTTT	CASSLFLAGTGELFF
TRBD2	NA	TRBV10-2	TRBJ2-7	17	TGCGCCAGCAACCCGGGACTAGCGGGAGGGCCTACCTACGAGCAGTACTTC	CASNPGLAGGPTYEQYF
TRBD1	NA	TRBV10-3	TRBJ1-6	13	TGTGCCATCACCCCCGACAGGGACTCACCCCTCCACTTT	CAITPDRDSPLHF
NA	NA	TRBV6-6	TRBJ2-7	13	TGTGCCAGCAGTTACCCCGCCGGGGGAGAAAAGTACTTC	CASSYPAGGEKYF
TRBD2	NA	TRBV4-3	TRBJ2-7	15	TGCGCCAGCAGCCAAGGAGTGCGGGAGACCTACGAGCAGTACTTC	CASSQGVRETYEQYF
TRBD2	NA	TRBV2	TRBJ2-7	18	TGTGCCAGCAGTGCACTCGGGACTAGCGGGAGTATAGCCTACGAGCAGTACTTC	CASSALGTSGSIAYEQYF
NA	once	TRBV6-1	TRBJ2-7	14	TGTGCCAGCTCGTGGCTAGCGTCAACCTACGAGCAGTACTTC	CASSWLASTYEQYF
TRBD2	NA	TRBV5-6	TRBJ2-7	14	TGTGCCAGCAGCTTGGGACTAGCGTCCTACGAGCAGTACTTC	CASSLGLASYEQYF
TRBD1	NA	TRBV6-6	TRBJ2-3	15	TGTGCCAGCAGTGTCCCGGGACAGGGAGCAGATACGCAGTATTTT	CASSVPGQGADTQYF
NA	NA	TRBV2	TRBJ2-7	14	TGTGCCAGCACCAAAGGGCTGATTTCCTACGAGCAGTACTTC	CASTKGLISYEQYF
TRBD1	NA	TRBV19	TRBJ2-4	13	TGTGCCAGCAATCAGGGGGCGGGAAACATTCAGTACTTC	CASNQGAGNIQYF
TRBD1	once	TRBV28	TRBJ1-3	16	TGTGCCAGCAGTCTGGACCAGGGGGCGGCTGGAAACACCATATATTTT	CASSLDQGAAGNTIYF
NA	NA	TRBV6-1	TRBJ2-3	13	TGTGCCAGCAGTGAGATGGGGGCTGCTACGCAGTATTTT	CASSEMGAATQYF
NA	once	TRBV6-1	TRBJ1-6	15	TGTGCCAGCAGTGTGACACCCGTTTCGAATTCACCCCTCCACTTT	CASSVTPVSNSPLHF
NA	NA	TRBV11-2	TRBJ1-1	15	TGTGCCAGCAGCCCCTTCCGTGCTCCCGGCACTGAAGCTTTCTTT	CASSPFRAPGTEAFF
TRBD2	NA	TRBV28	TRBJ2-7	16	TGTGCCAGCAGTTTATTCCGGCCTAGCGGCTCTCACGAGCAGTACTTC	CASSLFRPSGSHEQYF
TRBD2	NA	TRBV2	TRBJ2-2	15	TGTGCCAGCAGTGAAGGAAAGGGAGGGGCCGGGGAGCTGTTTTTT	CASSEGKGGAGELFF
TRBD1	NA	TRBV6-5	TRBJ1-4	15	TGTGCCAGCAGTGGACAGGGGGCGACTAATGAAAAACTGTTTTTT	CASSGQGATNEKLFF
TRBD1	NA	TRBV28	TRBJ1-1	13	TGTGCCAGCCCGGGACAGCCGCACACTGAAGCTTTCTTT	CASPGQPHTEAFF
NA	once	TRBV9	TRBJ1-3	15	TGTGCCAGCAGCGTAGACTTAAGGACTGGAAACACCATATATTTT	CASSVDLRTGNTIYF
TRBD1	few	TRBV2	TRBJ1-4	14	TGTGCCAGCGTTTACAGGGGGCGCCGAGAAAAACTGTTTTTT	CASVYRGRREKLFF
NA	NA	TRBV5-1	TRBJ1-2	12	TGCGCCAGCAGCTTGTCCAGGGACGGCTACACCTTC	CASSLSRDGYTF
TRBD1	once	TRBV5-1	TRBJ2-1	15	TGCGCCAGCAGCTTGGAGGGACAGGGAGGGCATGAGCAGTTCTTC	CASSLEGQGGHEQFF
NA	NA	TRBV5-6	TRBJ1-1	16	TGTGCCAGCAGCTTTTTGGGCCGGGGAGGAAAGACTGAAGCTTTCTTT	CASSFLGRGGKTEAFF
NA	NA	TRBV19	TRBJ1-1	14	TGTGCCAGTAGGCCCGGGACAACATACACTGAAGCTTTCTTT	CASRPGTTYTEAFF
NA	NA	TRBV10-2	TRBJ2-1	13	TGCGCCAGCAGTGAGCGGGGGAGCAATGAGCAGTTCTTC	CASSERGSNEQFF
NA	NA	TRBV6-1	TRBJ1-5	13	TGTGCCAGCAGCTGGGACGGGGATCAGCCCCAGCATTTT	CASSWDGDQPQHF
NA	NA	TRBV5-4	TRBJ1-1	15	TGTGCCAGCAGCCTAGGAGGGCAGATGAACACTGAAGCTTTCTTT	CASSLGGQMNTEAFF
TRBD1	few	TRBV27	TRBJ1-2	16	TGTGCCAGCAGTTTAGAAGACAGGGCGGGATTAGGTGGCTACACCTTC	CASSLEDRAGLGGYTF
TRBD1	NA	TRBV28	TRBJ1-2	14	TGTGCCAGCAGTTCTAGGACAGGGGGAACTGGCTACACCTTC	CASSSRTGGTGYTF
NA	NA	TRBV5-4	TRBJ2-3	15	TGTGCCAGCAGCTTGATGGGAGGTGGGACAGATACGCAGTATTTT	CASSLMGGGTDTQYF
TRBD2	NA	TRBV4-1	TRBJ2-3	17	TGCGCCAGCAGCCAATCTCCCTGGCGGGGGAGCGCAGATACGCAGTATTTT	CASSQSPWRGSADTQYF
NA	once	TRBV27	TRBJ1-6	17	TGTGCCAGCAGTTTAACTTCCCTTGGGTCCTATAATTCACCCCTCCACTTT	CASSLTSLGSYNSPLHF
TRBD1	NA	TRBV19	TRBJ2-1	12	TGTGCCAGTAGTAGACAGGGAGTTGAGCAGTTCTTC	CASSRQGVEQFF
TRBD2	NA	TRBV5-6	TRBJ2-1	16	TGTGCCAGCAGCTTGGTCGGCGGGGGGGCCAGGGTTGAGCAGTTCTTC	CASSLVGGGARVEQFF
NA	NA	TRBV5-1	TRBJ2-7	14	TGCGCCAGCAGCTCGCCCGGGGGTAGCGGCGAGCAGTACTTC	CASSSPGGSGEQYF
TRBD1	NA	TRBV7-2	TRBJ2-4	16	TGTGCCAGCAGCCTATCCCGGGACAGGGCCCGGAACATTCAGTACTTC	CASSLSRDRARNIQYF
NA	NA	TRBV2	TRBJ2-7	12	TGTGCCAGCAGCCCGGACCCCCGCGAGCAGTACTTC	CASSPDPREQYF
NA	NA	TRBV5-1	TRBJ2-5	15	TGCGCCAGCAGCTTGTGGCGGACCGCCCAAGAGACCCAGTACTTC	CASSLWRTAQETQYF
TRBD1	NA	TRBV16	TRBJ2-7	15	TGTGCCAGCAGCCGCGAGGGGGCAGACACCTACGAGCAGTACTTC	CASSREGADTYEQYF